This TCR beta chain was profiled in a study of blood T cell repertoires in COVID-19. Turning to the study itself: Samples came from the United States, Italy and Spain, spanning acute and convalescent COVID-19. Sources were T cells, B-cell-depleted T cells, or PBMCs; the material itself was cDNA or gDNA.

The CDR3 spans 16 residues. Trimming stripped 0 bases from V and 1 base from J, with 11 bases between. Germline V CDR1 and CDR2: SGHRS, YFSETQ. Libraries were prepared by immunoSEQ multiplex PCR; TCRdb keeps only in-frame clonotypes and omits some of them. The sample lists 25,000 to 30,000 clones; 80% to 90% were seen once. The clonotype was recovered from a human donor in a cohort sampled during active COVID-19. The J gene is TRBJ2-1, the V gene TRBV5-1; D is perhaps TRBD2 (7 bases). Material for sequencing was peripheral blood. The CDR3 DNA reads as TGCGCCAGCAGCTTGGCCGGGGGGCTGTCCTACAATGAGCAGTTCTTC. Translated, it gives CASSLAGGLSYNEQFF.